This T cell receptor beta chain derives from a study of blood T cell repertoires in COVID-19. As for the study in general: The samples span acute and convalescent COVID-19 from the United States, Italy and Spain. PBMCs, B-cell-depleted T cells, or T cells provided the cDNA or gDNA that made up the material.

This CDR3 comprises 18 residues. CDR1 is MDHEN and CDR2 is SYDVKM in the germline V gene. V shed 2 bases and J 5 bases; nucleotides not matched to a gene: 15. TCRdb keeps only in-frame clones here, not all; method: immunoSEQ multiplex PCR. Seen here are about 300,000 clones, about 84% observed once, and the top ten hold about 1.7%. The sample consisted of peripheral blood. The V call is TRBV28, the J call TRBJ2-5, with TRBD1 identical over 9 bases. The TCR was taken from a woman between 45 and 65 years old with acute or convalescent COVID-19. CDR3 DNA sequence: TGTGCCAGCAGTTTACCTTTACGGGGACAGGGAAGTACCGAGACCCAGTACTTC. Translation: CASSLPLRGQGSTETQYF.